This T cell receptor beta chain emerged from a study of cytomegalovirus exposure and HLA in healthy donors. The wider study: Researchers found that approximately 85% of 350 to 500 genotyped donors fell within the Caucasian-associated ancestry cluster. Study-level findings and limits: Association of a missense DCLRE1C variant with TCR beta V- and J-gene trimming was reported in a later analysis. Most TCR beta V segments were productive about 87% or about 30% of the time in an earlier analysis. What TCR beta sequences reportedly achieved was accurate prediction of HLA-A and HLA-B alleles in most subjects.

Germline lookup yields CDR1 SGHVS and CDR2 FNYEAQ. The trim removed 2 bases at V and 10 bases at J, leaving 11 bases unmatched. The CDR3 spans 16 residues. Concerning this clone itself: Its antigen is currently unknown.

60 Vbeta and 13 Jbeta primers were used in PCR. Sequenced by immunoSEQ multiplex PCR; TCRdb stores in-frame clones only, minus some. The sample includes 150,000 or so clones, around 72% of them seen just once. The sample consisted of PBMCs. The chain joins TRBV7-6 to TRBJ2-1; 10 bases align to TRBD2. The receptor's source is a middle-aged woman in good health and CMV-seropositive. CDR3 bases: TGTGCCAGCAGCTTAAGCCTTAGCGGGGGGCATGGGGAGCAGTTCTTC. Protein product: CASSLSLSGGHGEQFF.